This TCR beta chain comes out of a study of OX40 agonist ivuxolimab in advanced cancers. Study-wide background: Having had anti-PD-1, anti-PD-L1 or anti-CTLA-4 therapy before was allowed, and under 50% had some. Study-level points and caveats: Dosing at 0.1 to 3.0 mg/kg was accompanied by clonal expansion of CD4+ and CD8+ blood T cells by week 6. Expanded peripheral T cell antigen specificity was not determined. Expanded clones tended on average to be more numerous among CD8+ T cells than CD4+.

The table came from immunoSEQ multiplex PCR; TCRdb's copy has only in-frame clones and leaves some out. This table holds over 50,000 clones, 92% found once. This clone appeared once. Its antigen is not known. The origin of this receptor is an adult with an advanced solid tumor such as melanoma, head and neck, liver or kidney cancer. Sequencing was performed on CD4+ or CD8+ T cells sorted from blood, taken in a trial of the OX40 agonist ivuxolimab.

The CDR3 DNA follows: TGTGCCAGCAGCAGGGACACCCACACTGAAGCTTTCTTT. This gives the protein CASSRDTHTEAFF. The chain is built from TRBV27 and TRBJ1-1, with D possibly matching TRBD1 (6 bases). V shed 6 bases and J shed 3 bases, with 11 bases lying between them. Germline assignment: CDR1 MNHEY and CDR2 SMNVEV (reference sequence). There are 13 residues in the CDR3.